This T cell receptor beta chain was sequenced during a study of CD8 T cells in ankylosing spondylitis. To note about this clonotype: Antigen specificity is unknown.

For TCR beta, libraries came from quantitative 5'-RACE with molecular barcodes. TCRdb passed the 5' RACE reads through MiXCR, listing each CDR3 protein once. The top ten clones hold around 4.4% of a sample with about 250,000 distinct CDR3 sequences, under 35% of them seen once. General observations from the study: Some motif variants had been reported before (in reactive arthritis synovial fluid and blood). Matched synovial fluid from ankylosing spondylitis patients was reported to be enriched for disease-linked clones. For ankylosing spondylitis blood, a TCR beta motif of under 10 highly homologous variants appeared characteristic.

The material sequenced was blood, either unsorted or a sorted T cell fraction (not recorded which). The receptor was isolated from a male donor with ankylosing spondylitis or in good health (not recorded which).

The CDR3 here is CASSLWLAGESQETQYF. The CDR3 bases are TGCGCCAGCAGCCTTTGGCTAGCGGGGGAGAGCCAAGAGACCCAGTACTTC. The J gene is TRBJ2-5, the V gene TRBV4-1, with 10 bases aligning to TRBD2. CDR3 length: 17 residues. Unmatched junction bases numbered 9, after V lost 4 bases and J lost 1 base. CDR1 MGHRA and CDR2 YSYEKL come from the germline V gene.